The 22 T cell receptor beta chains in this list originate from one sample, sequenced in a study of CD8 T cells in Susac syndrome. RNA amounts of about 0.45 to 1 ug underwent reverse transcription with random hexamers. TCRdb fed the immunoSEQ multiplex PCR reads into MiXCR, producing one record per CDR3 protein. This sample yields 150,000 to 200,000 distinct CDR3 sequences, of which approximately 96% are seen a single time; about 0.15% belongs to the top ten. Sequenced: CD8+ T cells from PBMCs. All receptors derive from a human donor with multiple sclerosis.

The count of this clonotype is one. The V call is TRBV20-1, the J call TRBJ1-2; 8 bases line up with TRBD1. With V trimmed by 6 bases and J by 4 bases, 16 bases remained unmatched. The length of the CDR3 is 16 residues. Germline values: CDR1 DFQATT, CDR2 SNEGSKA (reference sequence). CDR3 nucleotides: TGCAGTGCCCGTCCCGCCCTCCAGGGGGCCGGCTATGGCTACACCTTC. It is translated as CSARPALQGAGYGYTF.

The rearrangement links TRBV9 to TRBJ2-1; 9 bases fit TRBD1. The length of the CDR3 is 15 residues. V was clipped by 4 bases and J by 3 bases; unmatched bases: 5. Germline V gives CDR1 SGDLS, CDR2 YYNGEE. In DNA, the CDR3 is TGTGCCAGCAGCTTCGGGACAGGGAACTACAATGAGCAGTTCTTC. It codes for CASSFGTGNYNEQFF.

V is TRBV12-3 or TRBV12-4 and J is TRBJ2-1; D call uncertain. The CDR3 has 16 amino acids. V shed 1 base and J shed 3 bases, with 13 bases lying between them. The DNA of the CDR3 is TGTGCCAGCAGTTTAGTACAGCAGTTTCTCTACAATGAGCAGTTCTTC. This encodes CASSLVQQFLYNEQFF.

This rearrangement joins TRBV20-1 to TRBJ2-1, with 7 nucleotides matching TRBD2. With 6 bases clipped from V and 10 bases from J, the junction kept 6 bases outside the gene matches. The CDR3 spans 11 residues. Germline V gene data show CDR1 as DFQATT and CDR2 as SNEGSKA (reference sequence). CDR3 loop: CSAVREPEQFF. The CDR3 DNA sequence: TGCAGTGCCGTGCGGGAGCCCGAGCAGTTCTTC.

CDR3 bases: TGTGCCAGCAGCTTGGATGGGCGGGCCGTACAGTACTTC. It specifies CASSLDGRAVQYF. The chain links TRBV5-4 to TRBJ2-7, with D possibly matching TRBD2 (5 bases). This CDR3 is 13 amino acids long. Germline CDR1 is SGHNT and CDR2 is YYREEE (reference sequence). With 0 bases removed from V and 10 bases from J, the gap between germline ends came to 14 bases.

The chain carries TRBV27 and TRBJ2-3; no clear D. The germline V and J ends were trimmed by 1 base and 3 bases, with 8 bases remaining between them. This CDR3 spans 14 amino acids. CDR1 and CDR2 from the germline V gene are MNHEY and SMNVEV (reference sequence). In nucleotides, the CDR3 is TGTGCCAGCAGTTTATTGCAGGAGACAGATACGCAGTATTTT. This encodes CASSLLQETDTQYF.

The chain couples TRBV9 to TRBJ2-5, with D hard to call. With 0 bases removed from V and 4 bases from J, the gap between germline ends came to 7 bases. This CDR3 spans 13 amino acids. Germline V gives CDR1 SGDLS, CDR2 YYNGEE. The CDR3 DNA follows: TGTGCCAGCAGCGTAGACTGGCGAGAGACCCAGTACTTC. This encodes CASSVDWRETQYF.

About this clonotype itself: At one boundary the junction diverges from the germline segment, which might be a read error. The chain is built from TRBV20-1 and TRBJ1-3; D ambiguous. The germline CDR1 and CDR2 sequences are DFQATT and SNEGSKA (reference sequence). The CDR3 extends over 16 amino acids. The CDR3 nucleotides read TGCAGTGCGAGAGGGCGGACGGGCGACTCTGGAAACACCATATATTTT. Residues: CSARGRTGDSGNTIYF.

The J gene is TRBJ1-4, the V gene TRBV9, with D maybe TRBD1 (5 bases). This CDR3 has 14 residues. Germline V gene sequence: CDR1 SGDLS, CDR2 YYNGEE. V lost 0 bases, J lost 12 bases, and 15 bases lay in between. The CDR3 protein is CASSVGGTLGELFF. CDR3 nucleotides: TGTGCCAGCAGCGTAGGGGGGACCCTGGGAGAACTGTTTTTT. The variable domain in full, with the rest retrieved from reference TRBV9 and TRBJ1-4, is DSGVTQTPKHLITATGQRVTLRCSPRSGDLSVYWYQQSLDQGLQFLIQYYNGEERAKGNILERFSAQQFPDLHSELNLSSLELGDSALYFCASSVGGTLGELFFGSGTQLSVL.

This clonotype was counted a single time. This chain joins TRBV29-1 and TRBJ1-2; D not resolved. The germline gives CDR1 SQVTM, CDR2 ANQGSEA. Trimming removed 2 bases at V and 8 bases at J, with 6 bases between. This CDR3 spans 10 amino acids. The CDR3 reads CSVETSGYTF. CDR3 nucleotide sequence: TGCAGCGTTGAAACCAGCGGCTACACCTTC.

V gene TRBV27 combines with J gene TRBJ1-4, with a possible D match to TRBD1 (6 bases). The CDR3 is 13 residues long. Trimming cost V 8 bases and J 8 bases, with 15 bases left between them. Per germline, CDR1 MNHEY and CDR2 SMNVEV (reference sequence). Written as DNA, the CDR3 is TGTGCCAGCCCGCGGGACATGCACGAAAAACTGTTTTTT. Residues: CASPRDMHEKLFF.

The chain couples TRBV27 to TRBJ2-3; possibly TRBD2 for D (6 bases). V lost 3 bases and J 7 bases, leaving 11 bases between the germline ends. Germline V gives CDR1 MNHEY, CDR2 SMNVEV (reference sequence). This CDR3 has 13 residues. The chain's CDR3 is CASSFFSGYTQYF. The CDR3 DNA is TGTGCCAGCAGTTTCTTTAGCGGTTATACGCAGTATTTT.

This chain uses TRBV5-6 with TRBJ2-3; D is uncertain. With 4 bases removed from V and 2 bases from J, the gap between germline ends came to 5 bases. The CDR3 has 12 residues. Germline V lookup: CDR1 SGHDT, CDR2 YYEEEE. CDR3 sequence: CASSPFTDTQYF. The DNA for the CDR3 is TGTGCCAGCAGCCCGTTCACAGATACGCAGTATTTT. Full variable domain (remainder filled in from reference TRBV5-6 and TRBJ2-3): DAGVTQSPTHLIKTRGQQVTLRCSPKSGHDTVSWYQQALGQGPQFIFQYYEEEERQRGNFPDRFSGHQFPNYSSELNVNALLLGDSALYLCASSPFTDTQYFGPGTRLTVL.

This sequence joins TRBV5-1 and TRBJ1-3; no firm D call. The CDR3 runs 13 residues. Germline values: CDR1 SGHRS, CDR2 YFSETQ. Trimming pared 4 bases from V and 0 bases from J, leaving 5 bases between. The CDR3 loop is CASSQGSGNTIYF. CDR3 DNA: TGCGCCAGCAGCCAAGGCTCTGGAAACACCATATATTTT. Full variable domain (remainder filled in from reference TRBV5-1 and TRBJ1-3): KAGVTQTPRYLIKTRGQQVTLSCSPISGHRSVSWYQQTPGQGLQFLFEYFSETQRNKGNFPGRFSGRQFSNSRSEMNVSTLELGDSALYLCASSQGSGNTIYFGEGSWLTVV.

V and J are TRBV19 and TRBJ1-1, with 11 positions matching TRBD1. Per the germline V gene, CDR1 is LNHDA and CDR2 is SQIVND (reference sequence). The ends lost 11 bases at V and 1 base at J; junction bases unmatched: 12. The CDR3 has 16 amino acids. CDR3 sequence reads: CAREWTGGFRNTEAFF. CDR3 in DNA: TGTGCCCGGGAATGGACAGGGGGCTTTCGGAACACTGAAGCTTTCTTT.

This clonotype was counted a single time. V gene TRBV27 combines with J gene TRBJ2-5; 11 bases match TRBD2. V dropped 6 bases and J dropped 4; count of bases not matched to a gene: 4. Germline assignment: CDR1 MNHEY and CDR2 SMNVEV (reference sequence). The CDR3 consists of 14 residues. The CDR3 sequence is CASRLAGGAETQYF. As DNA, the CDR3 is TGTGCCAGCAGGCTAGCGGGAGGCGCAGAGACCCAGTACTTC.

This rearrangement joins TRBV12-3 or TRBV12-4 to TRBJ1-1; perhaps TRBD1 as D (6 bases). With 7 bases removed from V and 0 bases from J, the gap between germline ends came to 12 bases. This CDR3 contains 14 residues. As DNA, the CDR3 is TGTGCCAGCACCTTCGGGGGGCTGAACACTGAAGCTTTCTTT. Protein: CASTFGGLNTEAFF.

The chain employs TRBV19 and TRBJ2-7, with 8 bases aligning to TRBD1. CDR1 is LNHDA, CDR2 SQIVND, per germline (reference sequence). CDR3 length: 15 amino acids. V trimming: 5 bases; J trimming: 3 bases; junction bases outside the gene matches: 9. CDR3 DNA sequence: TGTGCCAGTAGTCCCCGGGACAGGAAGGTCTACGAGCAGTACTTC. Translated: CASSPRDRKVYEQYF.

The CDR3 DNA sequence: TGTGCCAGCAGAGGTGAAGGGCGGGGTGACTACAATGAGCAGTTCTTC. Translated, it gives CASRGEGRGDYNEQFF. The J gene is TRBJ2-1, the V gene TRBV7-6; tentative D call: TRBD2 (6 bases). From germline, CDR1 is SGHVS and CDR2 FNYEAQ. There are 16 residues in the CDR3. Trimming removed 6 bases from V and 3 bases from J, with 18 bases in between.

The chain uses TRBV27 and TRBJ2-1, with D perhaps given as TRBD1 or TRBD2 (5 bases each). The length of the CDR3 is 15 residues. Trimming stripped 4 bases from V and 3 bases from J, with 13 bases between. Germline V gene data show CDR1 as MNHEY and CDR2 as SMNVEV (reference sequence). The CDR3 protein is CASSSQGDGYNEQFF. In nucleotides, the CDR3 is TGTGCCAGCAGTTCCCAGGGAGATGGCTACAATGAGCAGTTCTTC.

This chain links TRBV5-6 with TRBJ2-1, with D possibly TRBD2 on 7 matching bases. The CDR3 length is 14 residues. The V and J ends lost 5 bases and 6 bases respectively, with 15 bases between them. CDR1 and CDR2 (germline): SGHDT, YYEEEE. CDR3 DNA: TGTGCCAGCAGGCCCCGGGGGGCTGTCAATGAGCAGTTCTTC. Translating it yields CASRPRGAVNEQFF.

V gene TRBV20-1 combines with J gene TRBJ2-3; 7 nucleotides align to TRBD2. The trim removed 6 bases at V and 1 base at J, leaving 7 bases unmatched. From germline, CDR1 is DFQATT and CDR2 SNEGSKA (reference sequence). CDR3 size: 14 residues. The CDR3 region is CSAAGTIRTDTQYF. DNA for the CDR3: TGCAGTGCCGCCGGGACTATCCGCACAGATACGCAGTATTTT.